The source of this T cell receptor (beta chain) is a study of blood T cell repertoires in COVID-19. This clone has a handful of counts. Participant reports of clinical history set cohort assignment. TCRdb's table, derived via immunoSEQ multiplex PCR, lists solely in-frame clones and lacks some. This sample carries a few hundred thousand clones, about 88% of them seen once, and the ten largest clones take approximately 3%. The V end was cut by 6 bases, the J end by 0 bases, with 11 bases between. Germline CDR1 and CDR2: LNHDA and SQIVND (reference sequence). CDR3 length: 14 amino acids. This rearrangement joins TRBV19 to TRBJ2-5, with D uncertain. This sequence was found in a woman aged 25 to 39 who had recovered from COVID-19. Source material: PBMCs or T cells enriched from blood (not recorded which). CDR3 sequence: CASSSSANQETQYF. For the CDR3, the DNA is TGTGCCAGTAGCAGTTCAGCGAACCAAGAGACCCAGTACTTC.